These 18 T cell receptor beta chains were sequenced from one sample in a study of blood T cell repertoires in COVID-19. Sequencing was performed with immunoSEQ multiplex PCR; in TCRdb, only in-frame clones are kept and a portion is missing. The sample holds about 180,000 clones, approximately 89% seen once. The source material was PBMCs or T cells enriched from blood (not recorded which). These receptors all come from a woman aged 40 to 50 with acute COVID-19.

The V call is TRBV19, the J call TRBJ2-7, with a weak D call TRBD2 (6 bases). The CDR3 length is 14 residues. Trimming took 5 bases from V and 2 from J, leaving 13 bases between them. Germline V gene sequence: CDR1 LNHDA, CDR2 SQIVND (reference sequence). CDR3 region: CASSQGLTTYEQYF. The CDR3 DNA follows: TGTGCCAGTAGTCAGGGACTTACGACCTACGAGCAGTACTTC.

The chain couples TRBV9 to TRBJ2-1, with 10 bases identical to TRBD2. Germline lookup yields CDR1 SGDLS and CDR2 YYNGEE. Trimming took 1 base from V and 6 from J; bases not matched to a gene: 4. CDR3 length: 15 amino acids. CDR3 coding DNA: TGTGCCAGCAGCGTAACGGGACTAGCGCGCAATGAGCAGTTCTTC. Encoded protein: CASSVTGLARNEQFF.

The chain couples TRBV7-9 to TRBJ1-5; perhaps TRBD1 as D (5 bases). V lost 4 bases and J lost 4, with 14 bases in between. The CDR3 is 15 amino acids. Germline-derived CDR1 and CDR2 are SEHNR and FQNEAQ (reference sequence). In nucleotides, the CDR3 is TGTGCCAGCAGCTGGGGCGGGGGTCTAAATCAGCCCCAGCATTTT. Translation: CASSWGGGLNQPQHF.

This sequence joins TRBV5-1 and TRBJ2-1; 13 bases align to TRBD2. CDR1 SGHRS and CDR2 YFSETQ come from the germline V gene. V lost 4 bases and J lost 1; bases outside the gene matches: 11. The CDR3 contains 19 residues. In nucleotides, the CDR3 is TGCGCCAGCAGCCCAGGGACTAGCGGGGCGCGAGGGTCCTACAATGAGCAGTTCTTC. Translation gives CASSPGTSGARGSYNEQFF.

The chain is built from TRBV2 and TRBJ1-5; tentative D call: TRBD1 (5 bases). V shed 5 bases and J shed 4 bases, with 9 bases lying between them. CDR3 length: 13 amino acids. The V gene's germline CDR1 is SNHLY and CDR2 FYNNEI. CDR3 protein: CASSSDRNQPQHF. The CDR3 bases are TGTGCCAGCAGTTCCGACAGAAATCAGCCCCAGCATTTT.

This chain links TRBV27 with TRBJ1-2; D possibly corresponds to TRBD1 (6 bases). CDR1 and CDR2 (germline): MNHEY, SMNVEV (reference sequence). This CDR3 is 16 amino acids long. V was trimmed by 2 bases and J by 8 bases, leaving 21 bases between them. The CDR3 reads CASSLTPQQGLGGYTF. CDR3 nucleotide sequence: TGTGCCAGCAGTTTAACTCCTCAACAGGGTTTGGGGGGCTACACCTTC.

J is TRBJ2-7 and V is TRBV4-2; a weak D match, TRBD1 (7 bases). The CDR3 is 16 residues long. Trimming stripped 0 bases from V and 2 bases from J, with 14 bases between. In germline, CDR1 is LGHNA, CDR2 YNFKEQ. The chain's CDR3 is CASSQDRETGTYEQYF. In DNA, the CDR3 is TGTGCCAGCAGCCAAGATCGGGAGACAGGGACCTACGAGCAGTACTTC.

The genes are TRBV12-1 and TRBJ1-5; the table's D call, TRBD1, has no DNA check behind it. TRBV12-1 is termed a pseudogene. This CDR3 region has 19 residues. CDR3 bases: TGTGCCAGCAGCTTAGCCCGACTCTTTGACAGGTCGCCAAGGCAGCCCCAGCATTTT. This encodes CASSLARLFDRSPRQPQHF.

The chain employs TRBV19 and TRBJ1-3; TRBD1 might be the D (6 bases). V dropped 6 bases and J dropped 5 bases, with 14 bases sitting between them. In germline, CDR1 is LNHDA, CDR2 SQIVND (reference sequence). This CDR3 has 14 amino acids. The CDR3: CASRSPGVRNTIYF. CDR3 DNA: TGTGCCAGTAGAAGCCCAGGGGTGAGAAACACCATATATTTT.

The chain uses TRBV5-1 and TRBJ1-5; D not certain. Germline V gene lookup returns CDR1 SGHRS and CDR2 YFSETQ. V gave up 0 bases and J gave up 7 bases, with 14 bases separating them. The CDR3 loop spans 15 amino acids. CDR3: CASSLDGRQEQPQHF. The CDR3 region has the DNA TGCGCCAGCAGCTTGGACGGCAGGCAGGAACAGCCCCAGCATTTT.

This sequence joins TRBV5-1 and TRBJ1-1; D is unresolved. V was shortened by 0 bases and J by 4 bases, with 13 bases between the two germline ends. The germline V gene encodes CDR1 SGHRS and CDR2 YFSETQ. This CDR3 has 15 residues. The CDR3 bases are TGCGCCAGCAGCTTGGCCCAGGCGGGGTTCACTGAAGCTTTCTTT. Its translation: CASSLAQAGFTEAFF.

The chain recombines TRBV6-2 or TRBV6-3 with TRBJ2-7; TRBD2 matches at 10 bases. V gave up 0 bases and J gave up 0 bases; unmatched junction bases: 8. The CDR3 contains 18 residues. Per the germline V gene, CDR1 is MNHEY and CDR2 is SVGEGT. Written as DNA, the CDR3 is TGTGCCAGCAGTTACTCCCCCCTAGCGGGAGCGAGCTCCTACGAGCAGTACTTC. This codes for CASSYSPLAGASSYEQYF.

This clone came up once. The chain combines TRBV2 with TRBJ2-2, with a tentative D call TRBD2 (5 bases). Trimming took 6 bases from V and 5 from J, leaving 10 bases between them. The CDR3 is 13 residues long. CDR1 is SNHLY, CDR2 FYNNEI, per germline. Here the CDR3 reads CASRTTGTGELFF. The CDR3 coding sequence is TGTGCCAGCAGAACGACGGGGACCGGGGAGCTGTTTTTT.

The chain is built from TRBV6-5 and TRBJ1-6, with D tentatively TRBD1 (5 bases). CDR3 length: 14 amino acids. The germline V gene encodes CDR1 MNHEY and CDR2 SVGAGI. Trimming stripped 9 bases from V and 1 base from J, with 10 bases between. CDR3 coding DNA: TGTGCCAGTGGCAGGGATTCCTATAATTCACCCCTCCACTTT. It yields the protein CASGRDSYNSPLHF.

Note on this clone: The identical CDR3 is also encoded by other nucleotide sequences in the sample. The V call is TRBV7-2, the J call TRBJ1-6; D is undetermined. CDR1 is SGHTA and CDR2 is FQGNSA in the germline V gene. CDR3 length: 14 amino acids. Trimming shortened V by 1 base and J by 4 bases, and 5 bases separated the two germline ends. CDR3 bases: TGTGCCAGCAGCTTAGTACAGTATAATTCACCCCTCCACTTT. Translating gives CASSLVQYNSPLHF.

V gene TRBV19 combines with J gene TRBJ1-6; D uncertain. V gave up 5 bases and J gave up 6 bases, with 8 bases separating them. The germline V gene has CDR1 LNHDA and CDR2 SQIVND (reference sequence). This CDR3 has 13 residues. For the CDR3, the DNA is TGTGCCAGTAGTGAGGGTTCTAATTCACCCCTCCACTTT. Protein product: CASSEGSNSPLHF.

This chain joins TRBV7-6 and TRBJ2-6; the match to TRBD1 covers 12 bases. The CDR3 is 19 residues long. With V trimmed by 2 bases and J by 1 base, 6 bases remained unmatched. Looked up from germline, CDR1 is SGHVS and CDR2 is FNYEAQ. The CDR3 region is CASSLMGTGGRSGANVLTF. CDR3 nucleotides: TGTGCCAGCAGCTTAATGGGGACAGGGGGCCGATCTGGGGCCAACGTCCTGACTTTC.

The chain recombines TRBV7-2 with TRBJ2-2; TRBD2 might be the D (5 bases). V lost 0 bases and J 2 bases, leaving 13 bases between the germline ends. Germline V gives CDR1 SGHTA, CDR2 FQGNSA. This CDR3 is built from 17 residues. Here the CDR3 reads CASSLAGVRLNTGELFF. CDR3 DNA: TGTGCCAGCAGCTTAGCGGGTGTGAGACTAAACACCGGGGAGCTGTTTTTT. Variable domain in full (rest from reference TRBV7-2 and TRBJ2-2): GAGVSQSPSNKVTEKGKDVELRCDPISGHTALYWYRQSLGQGLEFLIYFQGNSAPDKSGLPSDRFSAERTGGSVSTLTIQRTQQEDSAVYLCASSLAGVRLNTGELFFGEGSRLTVL.